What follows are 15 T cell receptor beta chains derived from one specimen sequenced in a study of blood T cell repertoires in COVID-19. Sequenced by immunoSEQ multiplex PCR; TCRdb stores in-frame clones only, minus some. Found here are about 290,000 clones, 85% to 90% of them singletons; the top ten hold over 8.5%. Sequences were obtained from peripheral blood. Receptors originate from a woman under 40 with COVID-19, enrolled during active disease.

The CDR3 region has the DNA TGTGCCAGCGAGGAACCTCTTTCGGACACCCCCTCTGGAAACACCATATATTTT. This gives the protein CASEEPLSDTPSGNTIYF. The chain employs TRBV2 and TRBJ1-3, with D tentatively TRBD1 (5 bases). CDR1 and CDR2 (germline): SNHLY, FYNNEI. Trimming shortened V by 8 bases and J by 0 bases, and 23 bases separated the two germline ends. CDR3 size: 18 residues.

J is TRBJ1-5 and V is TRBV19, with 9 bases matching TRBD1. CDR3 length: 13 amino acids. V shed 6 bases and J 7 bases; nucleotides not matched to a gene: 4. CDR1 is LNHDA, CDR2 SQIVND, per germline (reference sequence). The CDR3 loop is CASRGQGGQPQHF. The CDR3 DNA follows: TGTGCCAGTAGGGGACAGGGTGGGCAGCCCCAGCATTTT. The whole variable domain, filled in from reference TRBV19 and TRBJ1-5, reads DGGITQSPKYLFRKEGQNVTLSCEQNLNHDAMYWYRQDPGQGLRLIYYSQIVNDFQKGDIAEGYSVSREKKESFPLTVTSAQKNPTAFYLCASRGQGGQPQHFGDGTRLSIL.

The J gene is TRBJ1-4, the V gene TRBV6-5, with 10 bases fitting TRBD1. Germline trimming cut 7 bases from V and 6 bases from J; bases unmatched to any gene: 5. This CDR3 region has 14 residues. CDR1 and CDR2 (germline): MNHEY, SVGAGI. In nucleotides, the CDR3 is TGTGCCAGCAAGAGAGGACAGGGGGATGAAAAACTGTTTTTT. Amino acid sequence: CASKRGQGDEKLFF.

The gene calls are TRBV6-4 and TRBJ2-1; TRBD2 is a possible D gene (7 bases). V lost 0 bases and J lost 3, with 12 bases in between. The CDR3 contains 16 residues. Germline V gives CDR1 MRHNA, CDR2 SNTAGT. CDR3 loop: CASSDSGGGRYNEQFF. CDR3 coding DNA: TGTGCCAGCAGTGACTCTGGGGGGGGCCGCTACAATGAGCAGTTCTTC.

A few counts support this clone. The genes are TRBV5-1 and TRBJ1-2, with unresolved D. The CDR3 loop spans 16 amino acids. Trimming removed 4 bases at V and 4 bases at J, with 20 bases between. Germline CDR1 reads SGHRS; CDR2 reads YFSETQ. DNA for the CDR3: TGCGCCAGCAGCCCTGGTGGAGTGAGCACCCTCTATGGCTACACCTTC. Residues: CASSPGGVSTLYGYTF. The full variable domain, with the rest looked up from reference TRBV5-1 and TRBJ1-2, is KAGVTQTPRYLIKTRGQQVTLSCSPISGHRSVSWYQQTPGQGLQFLFEYFSETQRNKGNFPGRFSGRQFSNSRSEMNVSTLELGDSALYLCASSPGGVSTLYGYTFGSGTRLTVV.

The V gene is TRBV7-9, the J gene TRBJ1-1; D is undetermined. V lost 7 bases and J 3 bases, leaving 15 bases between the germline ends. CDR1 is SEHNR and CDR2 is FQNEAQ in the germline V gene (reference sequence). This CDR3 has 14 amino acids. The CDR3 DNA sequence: TGTGCCAGCACCCCCCCGGGGTCGGACACTGAAGCTTTCTTT. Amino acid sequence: CASTPPGSDTEAFF. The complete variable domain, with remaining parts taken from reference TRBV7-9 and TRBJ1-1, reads DTGVSQNPRHKITKRGQNVTFRCDPISEHNRLYWYRQTLGQGPEFLTYFQNEAQLEKSRLLSDRFSAERPKGSFSTLEIQRTEQGDSAMYLCASTPPGSDTEAFFGQGTRLTVV.

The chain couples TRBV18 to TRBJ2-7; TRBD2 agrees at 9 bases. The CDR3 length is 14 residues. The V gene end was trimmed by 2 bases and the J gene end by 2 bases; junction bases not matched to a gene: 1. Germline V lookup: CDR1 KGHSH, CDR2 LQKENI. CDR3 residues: CASSPGGGAYEQYF. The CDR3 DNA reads TGTGCCAGCTCACCAGGCGGGGGGGCCTACGAGCAGTACTTC.

CDR3 nucleotides: TGCGCCAGCAGTGAATCAGGGGGCAGTTCACCCCTCCACTTT. Amino acids: CASSESGGSSPLHF. The chain recombines TRBV10-2 with TRBJ1-6; 8 bases are shared with TRBD1. Unmatched junction bases numbered 4, after V lost 3 bases and J lost 9 bases. Per the germline V gene, CDR1 is WSHSY and CDR2 is SAAADI. CDR3 length equals 14 residues.

CDR3 loop: CASPGQGNSPLHF. CDR3 bases: TGTGCTAGTCCGGGACAGGGTAATTCACCCCTCCACTTT. The rearrangement links TRBV12-5 to TRBJ1-6; 9 positions agree with TRBD1. CDR1 and CDR2 from the germline V gene are LGHNT and FRNRAP. CDR3 length: 13 amino acids. V trimming: 8 bases; J trimming: 6 bases; junction bases outside the gene matches: 2.

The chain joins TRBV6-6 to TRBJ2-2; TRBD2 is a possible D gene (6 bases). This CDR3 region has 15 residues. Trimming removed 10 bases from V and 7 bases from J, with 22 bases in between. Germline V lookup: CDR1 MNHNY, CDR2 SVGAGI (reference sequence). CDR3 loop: CAIGVVGLRGGELFF. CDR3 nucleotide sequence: TGTGCCATAGGCGTTGTGGGGTTGCGGGGCGGGGAGCTGTTTTTT.

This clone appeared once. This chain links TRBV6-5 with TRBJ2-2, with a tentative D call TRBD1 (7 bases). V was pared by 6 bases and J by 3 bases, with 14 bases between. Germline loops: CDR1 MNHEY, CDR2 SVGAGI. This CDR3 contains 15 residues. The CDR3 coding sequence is TGTGCCAGCAGCCAAGGAGGGGGCTACACCGGGGAGCTGTTTTTT. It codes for CASSQGGGYTGELFF.

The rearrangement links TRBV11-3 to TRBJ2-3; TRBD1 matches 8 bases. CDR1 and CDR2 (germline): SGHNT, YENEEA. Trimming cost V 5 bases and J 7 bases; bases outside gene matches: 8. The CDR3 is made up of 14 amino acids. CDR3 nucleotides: TGTGCCAGCAGCCTAGGACAGGGCGACCATACGCAGTATTTT. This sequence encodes CASSLGQGDHTQYF.

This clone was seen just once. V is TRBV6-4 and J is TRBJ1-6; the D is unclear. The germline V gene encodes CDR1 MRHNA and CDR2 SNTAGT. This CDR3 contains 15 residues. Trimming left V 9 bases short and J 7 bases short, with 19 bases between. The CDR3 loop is CARQTPGSFNSPLHF. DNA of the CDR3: TGTGCCAGGCAAACACCGGGGTCTTTCAATTCACCCCTCCACTTT.

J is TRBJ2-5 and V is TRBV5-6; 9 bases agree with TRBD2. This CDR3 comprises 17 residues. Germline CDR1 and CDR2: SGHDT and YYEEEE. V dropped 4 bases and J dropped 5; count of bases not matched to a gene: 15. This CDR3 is CASSPWMAGGPLETQYF. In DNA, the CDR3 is TGTGCCAGCAGCCCTTGGATGGCGGGGGGGCCTTTGGAGACCCAGTACTTC.

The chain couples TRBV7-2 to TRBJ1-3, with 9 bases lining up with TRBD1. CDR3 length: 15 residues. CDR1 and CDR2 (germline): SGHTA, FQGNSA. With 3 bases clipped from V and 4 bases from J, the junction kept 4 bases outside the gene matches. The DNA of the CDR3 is TGTGCCAGCAGCTTGTCCGGGACAGGGGGAAACACCATATATTTT. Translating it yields CASSLSGTGGNTIYF.